The entry that follows covers one T cell receptor (beta chain) sequence. Its antigen is as yet unknown. This entry belongs to a study of cytomegalovirus exposure and HLA in healthy donors. Study-wide background: The early release's HLA-typed donors yielded 65 million to 85 million unique TCRs. Overall study results and limits: A later analysis appeared to link common viral pathogens to several of the most significant clusters. There were a few CMV-associated chains whose specificity for CMV antigens was confirmed in vitro. One variant, a missense change in DCLRE1C, was linked in a later analysis to TCR beta V- and J-gene trimming.

The PCR used 60 Vbeta and 13 Jbeta primers. Some clones are missing from TCRdb's copy, which holds only in-frame ones; the method was immunoSEQ multiplex PCR. The sample has about 190,000 clones, roughly 75% seen once. Germline loops: CDR1 SGHTA, CDR2 FQGNSA. The CDR3 length is 12 residues. V was clipped by 4 bases and J by 4 bases, with 7 bases between them. The origin of this receptor is a man aged 25-45 years in good health and CMV-seropositive. The chain joins TRBV7-2 to TRBJ1-1; D uncertain. The sequencing input was PBMCs. CDR3 protein: CASSSPGTEAFF. The CDR3 nucleotides are TGTGCCAGCAGCTCCCCCGGCACTGAAGCTTTCTTT.